This is a list of T cell receptor beta chains from one sample in a study of blood T cell repertoires in COVID-19. Assay used: immunoSEQ multiplex PCR; TCRdb lists only in-frame clones, some missing. Here the sample spans hundreds of thousands of clones, about 86% being singletons. Source material: PBMCs or T cells enriched from blood (not recorded which). The source of these receptors is a man younger than 40 with acute COVID-19. CDR3s include the opening cysteine and the closing phenylalanine or tryptophan. The D gene is left open where the match is weak. Clone size appears in some rows only: once, few, many, or a class for an expanded clone.

>NA|many|TRBV4-1|TRBJ1-1
CASSRGQSTEAFF
TGCGCCAGCAGCCGAGGGCAGAGCACTGAAGCTTTCTTT
>NA|once|TRBV21-1|TRBJ2-5
CASTHRAAPSGRGFGQETQYF
TGTGCCAGCACCCATAGAGCAGCGCCCAGCGGGAGGGGATTCGGGCAAGAGACCCAGTACTTC
>NA|NA|TRBV28|TRBJ2-4
CASSLDFSLGNIQYF
TGTGCCAGCAGTCTAGATTTTTCGTTGGGAAACATTCAGTACTTC
>TRBD1|NA|TRBV7-9|TRBJ1-1
CASSLQGGTEAFF
TGTGCCAGCAGCTTGCAGGGGGGCACTGAAGCTTTCTTT
>TRBD1|NA|TRBV11-1|TRBJ2-2
CASSLPGGSTGELFF
TGTGCCAGCAGCTTACCAGGGGGTAGCACCGGGGAGCTGTTTTTT
>TRBD1|NA|TRBV6-2/TRBV6-3|TRBJ2-1
CASSRGTGGIAGPGGEQFF
TGTGCCAGCAGCCGAGGGACAGGGGGAATAGCGGGGCCGGGCGGTGAGCAGTTCTTC
>TRBD1|NA|TRBV2|TRBJ2-1
CASGDPGQGFF
TGTGCCAGCGGGGACCCGGGACAGGGATTCTTC
>TRBD2|NA|TRBV24-1|TRBJ2-1
CATSETRGRGGQNEQFF
TGTGCCACCAGTGAAACGAGGGGCCGGGGGGGCCAGAATGAGCAGTTCTTC
>TRBD1|NA|TRBV24-1|TRBJ1-1
CATSAAGGTTEAFF
TGTGCCACCAGTGCGGCAGGGGGGACCACTGAAGCTTTCTTT
>NA|NA|TRBV5-5|TRBJ1-3
CASSRTENSGNTIYF
TGTGCCAGCAGCAGGACAGAAAACTCTGGAAACACCATATATTTT
>NA|NA|TRBV6-5|TRBJ1-1
CASSYSGRGNTEAFF
TGTGCCAGCAGTTACTCGGGCAGGGGAAACACTGAAGCTTTCTTT
>TRBD1|NA|TRBV5-1|TRBJ1-1
CASSLGQGAGGTEAFF
TGTGCCAGCAGCCTGGGACAGGGGGCAGGGGGCACTGAAGCTTTCTTT
>NA|once|TRBV10-3|TRBJ1-2
CAISAGVSNYGYTF
TGTGCCATCAGTGCGGGGGTCTCTAACTATGGCTACACCTTC
>TRBD2|NA|TRBV9|TRBJ2-1
CASSPPAGADNEQFF
TGTGCCAGCAGCCCCCCCGCGGGAGCCGACAATGAGCAGTTCTTC
>NA|once|TRBV28|TRBJ1-5
CASSQGGAQPQHF
TGTGCCAGCAGTCAAGGGGGGGCCCAGCCCCAGCATTTT
>NA|NA|TRBV4-1|TRBJ1-1
CASSQVLTRGSEAFF
TGCGCCAGCAGCCAAGTCCTTACAAGGGGCTCTGAAGCTTTCTTT
>TRBD1|NA|TRBV4-2|TRBJ1-1
CASSQETGLTEAFF
TGTGCCAGCAGCCAAGAGACAGGGCTCACTGAAGCTTTCTTT
>NA|NA|TRBV27|TRBJ1-3
CASSLVGDSGNTIYF
TGTGCCAGCAGTTTAGTAGGGGACTCTGGAAACACCATATATTTT
>TRBD1|NA|TRBV6-5|TRBJ1-2
CASSYSGTDNYGYTF
TGTGCCAGCAGTTACTCAGGGACAGATAACTATGGCTACACCTTC
>TRBD1|NA|TRBV19|TRBJ1-1
CASSASTGKYTEAFF
TGTGCCAGTAGTGCCTCGACAGGGAAGTACACTGAAGCTTTCTTT
>NA|NA|TRBV19|TRBJ2-3
CASSRDRSGTDTQYF
TGTGCCAGTAGCCGCGACAGGTCGGGCACAGATACGCAGTATTTT
>NA|NA|TRBV14|TRBJ2-4
CASSQVAGYGVENIQYF
TGTGCCAGCAGCCAAGTAGCAGGGTATGGGGTCGAAAACATTCAGTACTTC
>NA|once|TRBV15|TRBJ1-1
CATTLQGRGTEAFF
TGTGCCACCACCCTCCAAGGGCGGGGGACTGAAGCTTTCTTT
>NA|NA|TRBV29-1|TRBJ2-1
CSATTMGGQWFF
TGCAGCGCCACAACCATGGGGGGGCAATGGTTCTTC
>NA|NA|TRBV19|TRBJ2-1
CASSIEGALKNEQFF
TGTGCCAGTAGTATAGAGGGGGCCCTCAAGAATGAGCAGTTCTTC
>NA|NA|TRBV14|TRBJ1-6
CASSQEGGPSPLHF
TGTGCCAGCAGCCAAGAGGGGGGTCCCTCACCCCTCCACTTT
>NA|NA|TRBV15|TRBJ1-2
CATSAGVDFPNYGYTF
TGTGCCACCAGCGCGGGAGTCGACTTCCCTAACTATGGCTACACCTTC
>NA|NA|TRBV7-8|TRBJ1-5
CASSLNREKPQHF
TGTGCCAGCAGCTTAAATCGGGAAAAGCCCCAGCATTTT
>NA|NA|TRBV11-1|TRBJ2-1
CASNRGLGDEQFF
TGTGCCAGCAATAGAGGACTTGGCGATGAGCAGTTCTTC
>NA|NA|TRBV30|TRBJ1-3
CAFLQGTRNTIYF
TGTGCCTTTTTACAGGGCACAAGAAACACCATATATTTT
>TRBD1|NA|TRBV18|TRBJ1-2
CASSPVPQGAGGYTF
TGTGCCAGCTCACCAGTCCCCCAGGGGGCTGGTGGCTACACCTTC
>NA|NA|TRBV24-1|TRBJ2-3
CATARWLSTDTQYF
TGTGCCACCGCGAGGTGGCTGAGCACAGATACGCAGTATTTT
>NA|NA|TRBV14|TRBJ1-6
CASSGGARNSPLHF
TGTGCCAGCAGCGGAGGGGCGAGAAATTCACCCCTCCACTTT
>NA|NA|TRBV6-5|TRBJ1-2
CASRGLSIAGNYTF
TGTGCCAGCAGGGGTCTCTCGATTGCGGGGAACTACACCTTC
>NA|many|TRBV2|TRBJ1-1
CASRRQASNTEAFF
TGTGCCAGCAGGAGACAGGCTTCGAACACTGAAGCTTTCTTT
>TRBD2|NA|TRBV19|TRBJ2-1
CASRLGTSGSNEQFF
TGTGCCAGTAGATTGGGGACTAGCGGGAGTAATGAGCAGTTCTTC
>TRBD2|NA|TRBV3-1/TRBV3-2|TRBJ2-1
CASSQDIGTSGRFYNEQFF
TGTGCCAGCAGCCAAGATATCGGGACTAGCGGGAGGTTCTACAATGAGCAGTTCTTC
>NA|NA|TRBV5-6|TRBJ2-1
CASSRGTSEQFF
TGTGCCAGCAGCCGCGGTACTTCTGAGCAGTTCTTC
>NA|NA|TRBV29-1|TRBJ2-3
CSVAPGTRRRYTQYF
TGCAGCGTCGCCCCCGGCACTCGGAGAAGGTATACGCAGTATTTT
>TRBD1|few|TRBV19|TRBJ1-2
CASSIVGTGPDYGYTF
TGTGCCAGTAGTATAGTCGGGACAGGACCCGACTATGGCTACACCTTC
>TRBD2|NA|TRBV9|TRBJ2-1
CASSVNSGRAANEQFF
TGTGCCAGCAGCGTCAATAGCGGGAGGGCCGCCAATGAGCAGTTCTTC
>NA|NA|TRBV4-1|TRBJ1-6
CASSQGSSYNSPLHF
TGCGCCAGCAGCCAAGGGTCCAGCTATAATTCACCCCTCCACTTT
>NA|once|TRBV18|TRBJ1-2
CASSPQGLPGPYGYTF
TGTGCCAGCTCACCTCAGGGCCTGCCGGGCCCCTATGGCTACACCTTC
>TRBD1|NA|TRBV11-3|TRBJ1-5
CASSLGQGDQPQHF
TGTGCCAGCAGCTTGGGACAGGGCGATCAGCCCCAGCATTTT
>NA|NA|TRBV3-1/TRBV3-2|TRBJ1-3
CASSQVSGPSGNTIYF
TGTGCCAGCAGCCAAGTGAGTGGGCCGTCTGGAAACACCATATATTTT
>NA|many|TRBV6-2/TRBV6-3|TRBJ2-2
CASSFSTAYTGELFF
TGTGCCAGCAGTTTTTCGACAGCTTACACCGGGGAGCTGTTTTTT
>TRBD2|NA|TRBV19|TRBJ2-1
CASSMGGDSYNEQFF
TGTGCCAGTAGTATGGGGGGGGACTCCTACAATGAGCAGTTCTTC
>TRBD2|NA|TRBV11-1|TRBJ2-2
CASRGSGRAGTGELFF
TGTGCCAGCAGGGGTAGCGGGAGGGCCGGAACCGGGGAGCTGTTTTTT
>NA|NA|TRBV19|TRBJ2-3
CASRGLGPDTQYF
TGTGCCAGTAGGGGTCTGGGGCCGGATACGCAGTATTTT